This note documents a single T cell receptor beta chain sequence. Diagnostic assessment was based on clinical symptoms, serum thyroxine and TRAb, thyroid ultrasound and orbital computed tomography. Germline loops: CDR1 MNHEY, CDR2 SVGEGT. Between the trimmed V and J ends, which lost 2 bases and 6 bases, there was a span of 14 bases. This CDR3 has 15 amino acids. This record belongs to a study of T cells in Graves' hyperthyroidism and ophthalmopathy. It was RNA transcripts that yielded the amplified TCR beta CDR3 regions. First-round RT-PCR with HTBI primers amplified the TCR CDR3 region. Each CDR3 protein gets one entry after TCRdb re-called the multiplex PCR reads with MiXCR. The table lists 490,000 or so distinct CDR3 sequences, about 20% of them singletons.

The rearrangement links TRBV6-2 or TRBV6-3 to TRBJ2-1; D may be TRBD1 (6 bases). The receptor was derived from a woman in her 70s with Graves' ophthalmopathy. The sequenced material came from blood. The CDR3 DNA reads TGTGCCAGCAGTTACGCAGGGGCTGGAATCAATGAGCAGTTCTTC. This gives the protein CASSYAGAGINEQFF.